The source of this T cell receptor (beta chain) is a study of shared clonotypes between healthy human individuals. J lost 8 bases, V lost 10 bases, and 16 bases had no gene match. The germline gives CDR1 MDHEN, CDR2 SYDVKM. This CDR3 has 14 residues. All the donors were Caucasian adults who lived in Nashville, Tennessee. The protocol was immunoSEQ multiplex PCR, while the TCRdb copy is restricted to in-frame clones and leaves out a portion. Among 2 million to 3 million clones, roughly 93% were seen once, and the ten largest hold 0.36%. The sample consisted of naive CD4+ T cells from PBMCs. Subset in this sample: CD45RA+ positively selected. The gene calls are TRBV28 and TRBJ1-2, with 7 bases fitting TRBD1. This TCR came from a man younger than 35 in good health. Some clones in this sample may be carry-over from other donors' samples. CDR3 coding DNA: TGTGCCATCTCAACCGGGACAGAGCCGCGGGGCTACACCTTC. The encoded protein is CAISTGTEPRGYTF.